This TCR beta chain originates from a study of spatial heterogeneity in lung cancer. Broader study findings: In tumors, expanded intratumoral alpha and beta TCR counts tracked mutation counts.

In its sample, this clonotype is medium-sized. Its antigen is currently unknown. The ends were cut back, 4 bases at V and 1 base at J, with 15 bases in the middle. Germline values: CDR1 SGHRS, CDR2 YFSETQ. The CDR3 runs 16 residues. Every TCR cDNA molecule bore its own unique molecular identifier. TCRdb analysed the 5' RACE reads with MiXCR anew, one entry per CDR3 protein. In the table there are over 4,000 distinct CDR3 sequences, approximately 6.6% of which are singletons. Sample time point: sample taken at primary tumor resection. This receptor was identified in a male donor with early-stage non-small cell lung cancer. Sequencing used lung tumor tissue, obtained at surgery. V gene TRBV5-1 combines with J gene TRBJ1-5; D is possibly TRBD1 (6 bases). The CDR3, as DNA: TGCGCCAGCAGCCCGGGGGGCAGGGGAAGCAATCAGCCCCAGCATTTT. Its protein product is CASSPGGRGSNQPQHF.